Each of the 27 T cell receptor beta chains below was sequenced from the same sample in a study of blood T cell repertoires in COVID-19. Here immunoSEQ multiplex PCR was the method, and the copy in TCRdb shows in-frame clones only, minus some. The data show 90,000 to 150,000 clones, 60% to 85% seen once. Input material: peripheral blood. The origin of the receptors is a human donor with acute or convalescent COVID-19. The donor label of this sample is uncertain.

The rearrangement uses TRBV12-3 or TRBV12-4 and TRBJ2-7; 7 positions match TRBD2. The CDR3 runs to 13 residues. The ends lost 5 bases at V and 0 bases at J; junction bases unmatched: 1. The DNA for the CDR3 is TGTGCCAGCAGTGGCGGGGGCTCCTACGAGCAGTACTTC. Translation gives CASSGGGSYEQYF.

The chain is built from TRBV21-1 and TRBJ2-2; TRBD1, the D gene given by the table, was not confirmed from the DNA. TRBV21-1 constitutes a pseudogene. This CDR3 has 10 residues. This CDR3 is CAPNTGELFF. The CDR3 nucleotides read TGTGCCCCAAACACCGGGGAGCTGTTTTTT.

This clone was detected a few times. This chain joins TRBV10-3 and TRBJ2-3; 12 bases agree with TRBD1. Unmatched junction bases numbered 11, after V lost 4 bases and J lost 0 bases. Germline CDR1 is ENHRY and CDR2 is SYGVKD. The CDR3 runs 19 residues. The CDR3 region has the DNA TGTGCCATCAGTGTCGTGATTTGGGACAGGGGGCTAAGCACAGATACGCAGTATTTT. Its protein product is CAISVVIWDRGLSTDTQYF.

CDR3 bases: TGCAGTGCCGGGGGGGTCTACGAGCAGTACTTC. Its translation is CSAGGVYEQYF. The chain employs TRBV20-1 and TRBJ2-7; 8 nucleotides match TRBD2. The germline V gene encodes CDR1 DFQATT and CDR2 SNEGSKA (reference sequence). V trimming: 6 bases; J trimming: 3 bases; junction bases outside the gene matches: 1. The CDR3 runs to 11 residues.

The gene calls are TRBV7-6 and TRBJ2-5, with D unresolved. V gave up 5 bases and J gave up 5 bases, with 18 bases separating them. CDR1 and CDR2 (germline): SGHVS, FNYEAQ. The CDR3 runs 15 residues. Here the CDR3 reads CASSPFERASETQYF. For the CDR3, the DNA is TGTGCCAGCAGCCCTTTTGAAAGAGCTTCGGAGACCCAGTACTTC.

This chain joins TRBV7-9 and TRBJ1-1, with TRBD1 matching 7 bases. J was trimmed by 0 bases and V by 3 bases; bases with no gene match: 4. CDR1 and CDR2 from the germline V gene are SEHNR and FQNEAQ (reference sequence). The CDR3 is made up of 15 amino acids. CDR3 protein: CASSLLTGMNTEAFF. In DNA form, the CDR3 reads TGTGCCAGCAGCTTGTTGACAGGGATGAACACTGAAGCTTTCTTT.

This clone was seen a few times. The genes are TRBV5-1 and TRBJ1-1; maybe TRBD1 (5 bases). The germline V gene has CDR1 SGHRS and CDR2 YFSETQ. The CDR3 is 13 residues long. The V gene lost 1 base and the J gene lost 5 bases, with 9 bases spanning the gap. The CDR3 coding sequence is TGCGCCAGCAGCTTGTCGACAGAGACTGAAGCTTTCTTT. Translated: CASSLSTETEAFF.

This chain connects TRBV6-6 to TRBJ1-3; TRBD1 might be the D (5 bases). V was pared by 7 bases and J by 0 bases, with 7 bases between. The CDR3 spans 13 residues. CDR1 and CDR2 from the germline V gene are MNHNY and SVGAGI (reference sequence). The CDR3 here is CASTDSSGNTIYF. DNA of the CDR3: TGTGCCAGCACCGACAGCTCTGGAAACACCATATATTTT.

The chain is built from TRBV28 and TRBJ1-4; D not certain. V was clipped by 7 bases and J by 1 base, with 10 bases between them. The CDR3 spans 14 residues. The V gene's germline CDR1 is MDHEN and CDR2 SYDVKM. The CDR3 region has the DNA TGTGCCAGCAAACAGCTCCTAACTAATGAAAAACTGTTTTTT. Protein sequence: CASKQLLTNEKLFF.

This clone was seen ten or more times. The V call is TRBV2, the J call TRBJ2-2, with D perhaps TRBD2 (6 bases). Germline CDR1 and CDR2: SNHLY and FYNNEI. The CDR3 length is 15 residues. The V gene lost 8 bases and the J gene lost 6 bases, with 19 bases spanning the gap. This CDR3 reads CASEAGGAGAGELFF. Here the CDR3 DNA reads TGTGCCAGCGAAGCAGGAGGGGCTGGGGCCGGGGAGCTGTTTTTT.

The V and J genes are TRBV7-2 and TRBJ2-3, with D maybe TRBD2 (6 bases). Germline V gene lookup returns CDR1 SGHTA and CDR2 FQGNSA. Trimming stripped 5 bases from V and 0 bases from J, with 15 bases between. The CDR3 sequence is 16 residues long. The CDR3 reads CASSLAGLASTDTQYF. The CDR3, as DNA: TGTGCCAGCAGCCTTGCAGGCCTAGCGAGCACAGATACGCAGTATTTT.

The chain recombines TRBV9 with TRBJ1-6; D is unresolved. Germline V gives CDR1 SGDLS, CDR2 YYNGEE. The CDR3 is 14 amino acids. Between the trimmed V and J ends, which lost 0 bases and 5 bases, there was a span of 6 bases. CDR3 sequence: CASSVERDNSPLHF. In DNA form, the CDR3 reads TGTGCCAGCAGCGTAGAAAGAGATAATTCACCCCTCCACTTT. The variable domain in full, completed from reference TRBV9 and TRBJ1-6, reads DSGVTQTPKHLITATGQRVTLRCSPRSGDLSVYWYQQSLDQGLQFLIQYYNGEERAKGNILERFSAQQFPDLHSELNLSSLELGDSALYFCASSVERDNSPLHFGNGTRLTVT.

The chain uses TRBV11-2 and TRBJ2-2, with D perhaps matching TRBD1 (6 bases). Trimming removed 6 bases at V and 6 bases at J, with 17 bases between. The CDR3 extends over 15 amino acids. Germline values: CDR1 SGHAT, CDR2 FQNNGV. CDR3 protein: CASRSPGAFPGELFF. In nucleotides, the CDR3 is TGTGCCAGCAGGTCCCCAGGGGCGTTCCCCGGGGAGCTGTTTTTT.

To note about this clone: No DNA is shown, since the ends of the CDR3 on it are uncertain; the CDR3 is the one TCRdb lists. The chain carries TRBV21-1 and TRBJ2-5; the D call in the table, TRBD1, was not verified against the DNA. TRBV21-1 is given as a pseudogene. The CDR3 is made up of 15 amino acids, end residues included. The chain's CDR3 is CASSWGQGTGETQYF.

The rearrangement links TRBV24-1 to TRBJ2-3; unclear D gene. V was pared by 10 bases and J by 0 bases, with 7 bases between. Looked up from germline, CDR1 is KGHDR and CDR2 is SFDVKD. The CDR3 totals 12 residues. The CDR3 DNA follows: TGTGCCACTGGAGCTAGCACAGATACGCAGTATTTT. Encoded protein: CATGASTDTQYF.

The chain recombines TRBV27 with TRBJ2-1, with D possibly TRBD1 on 6 matching bases. Germline CDR1 reads MNHEY; CDR2 reads SMNVEV (reference sequence). V was pared by 2 bases and J by 8 bases, with 13 bases between. The length of the CDR3 is 14 residues. This chain's CDR3 is CASSLNRGGHEQFF. The CDR3 bases are TGTGCCAGCAGTTTAAATCGTGGGGGCCATGAGCAGTTCTTC.

This clone appeared many times. The J gene is TRBJ1-2, the V gene TRBV9; 7 bases align to TRBD1. Germline loops: CDR1 SGDLS, CDR2 YYNGEE. V lost 4 bases to trimming and J lost 14 bases; unmatched junction nucleotides: 14. The CDR3 is 13 amino acids. The CDR3 loop is CASSSWDSNRGTF. The CDR3 nucleotides are TGTGCCAGCAGCTCTTGGGACAGCAACCGTGGGACCTTC.

The chain combines TRBV7-2 with TRBJ2-3; the D gene is possibly TRBD1 (5 bases). V lost 5 bases to trimming and J lost 2 bases, with 11 bases between them. Germline V gene lookup returns CDR1 SGHTA and CDR2 FQGNSA. The CDR3 runs to 14 residues. The CDR3 nucleotides are TGTGCCAGCAGCGCCGTAGGGGCCACAGATACGCAGTATTTT. This sequence encodes CASSAVGATDTQYF.

J is TRBJ1-3 and V is TRBV28, with D uncertain. CDR1 and CDR2 (germline): MDHEN, SYDVKM. V lost 4 bases, J lost 0 bases, and 13 bases lay in between. The CDR3 loop spans 16 amino acids. For the CDR3, the DNA is TGTGCCAGCAGTTCGCCCGGCTCAGGCTCTGGAAACACCATATATTTT. Protein: CASSSPGSGSGNTIYF. Variable domain in full (rest from reference TRBV28 and TRBJ1-3): DVKVTQSSRYLVKRTGEKVFLECVQDMDHENMFWYRQDPGLGLRLIYFSYDVKMKEKGDIPEGYSVSREKKERFSLILESASTNQTSMYLCASSSPGSGSGNTIYFGEGSWLTVV.

J is TRBJ2-1 and V is TRBV19; the match to TRBD2 covers 8 bases. The J segment lost 5 bases and the V segment lost 10 bases, leaving 10 bases of the junction unmatched. The CDR3 extends over 14 amino acids. Germline loops: CDR1 LNHDA, CDR2 SQIVND (reference sequence). CDR3 region: CATRRGLENNEQFF. Here the CDR3 DNA reads TGTGCCACCCGCCGGGGACTAGAAAACAATGAGCAGTTCTTC.

The chain couples TRBV5-6 to TRBJ2-2, with 8 nucleotides matching TRBD1. The V and J ends lost 3 bases and 7 bases, in that order; junction bases with no gene match: 11. This CDR3 is built from 16 residues. Germline assignment: CDR1 SGHDT and CDR2 YYEEEE. CDR3 loop: CASSYRDRPALGELFF. The CDR3 coding sequence is TGTGCCAGCAGCTACAGGGACAGGCCCGCTCTCGGGGAGCTGTTTTTT.

J is TRBJ2-7 and V is TRBV18; D is perhaps TRBD1 (5 bases). CDR1 is KGHSH, CDR2 LQKENI, per germline. There are 14 residues in the CDR3. The ends were cut back, 6 bases at V and 6 bases at J, with 18 bases in the middle. The CDR3 DNA reads as TGTGCCAGCTCCCCCGGGCCGAATAGGGGCGAGCAGTACTTC. Its translation is CASSPGPNRGEQYF.

The chain combines TRBV19 with TRBJ1-1; TRBD1 agrees at 7 bases. Germline CDR1 and CDR2: LNHDA and SQIVND (reference sequence). Trimming removed 4 bases from V and 3 bases from J; junction bases left unmatched: 5. This CDR3 has 14 amino acids. CDR3 protein: CASSNDRADTEAFF. Written as DNA, the CDR3 is TGTGCCAGTAGTAACGACAGGGCGGACACTGAAGCTTTCTTT.

With regard to this clone: Additional DNA sequences in this sample encode the identical CDR3. The rearrangement joins TRBV20-1 to TRBJ2-1; 11 positions agree with TRBD2. Germline lookup yields CDR1 DFQATT and CDR2 SNEGSKA (reference sequence). The V segment lost 3 bases and the J segment 8 bases; nucleotides outside the gene matches: 9. The CDR3 is 15 residues long. CDR3 DNA: TGCAGTGCTAGTGATAGCGGGGGGGGCTCTGATGAGCAGTTCTTC. Amino acid sequence: CSASDSGGGSDEQFF.

The rearrangement joins TRBV24-1 to TRBJ1-2; 8 bases match TRBD1. CDR3 length equals 15 residues. Trimming cost V 4 bases and J 2 bases; bases outside gene matches: 5. The germline V gene has CDR1 KGHDR and CDR2 SFDVKD. The chain's CDR3 is CATSDPGTGNYGYTF. DNA of the CDR3: TGTGCCACCAGTGACCCAGGGACAGGAAACTATGGCTACACCTTC.

The V gene is TRBV30, the J gene TRBJ2-6, with D possibly matching TRBD1 (6 bases). Germline CDR1 and CDR2: GTSNPN and SVGIG (reference sequence). The CDR3 is 14 amino acids. Trimming pared 5 bases from V and 4 bases from J, leaving 12 bases between. The CDR3 coding sequence is TGTGCCTGGGCGAGGGGGTCGGGGGCCAACGTCCTGACTTTC. Amino acids: CAWARGSGANVLTF.

The chain carries TRBV2 and TRBJ1-5; D unclear. The CDR3 has 12 residues. The germline gives CDR1 SNHLY, CDR2 FYNNEI. Trimming took off 2 bases at V and 9 bases at J, with 8 bases between the two ends. The CDR3 coding sequence is TGTGCCAGCAGTGAACGAGTGCTGCCCCAGCATTTT. It translates to CASSERVLPQHF. Based on the CDR3 plus reference TRBV2 and TRBJ1-5, the full variable domain is EPEVTQTPSHQVTQMGQEVILRCVPISNHLYFYWYRQILGQKVEFLVSFYNNEISEKSEIFDDQFSVERPDGSNFTLKIRSTKLEDSAMYFCASSERVLPQHFGDGTRLSIL.